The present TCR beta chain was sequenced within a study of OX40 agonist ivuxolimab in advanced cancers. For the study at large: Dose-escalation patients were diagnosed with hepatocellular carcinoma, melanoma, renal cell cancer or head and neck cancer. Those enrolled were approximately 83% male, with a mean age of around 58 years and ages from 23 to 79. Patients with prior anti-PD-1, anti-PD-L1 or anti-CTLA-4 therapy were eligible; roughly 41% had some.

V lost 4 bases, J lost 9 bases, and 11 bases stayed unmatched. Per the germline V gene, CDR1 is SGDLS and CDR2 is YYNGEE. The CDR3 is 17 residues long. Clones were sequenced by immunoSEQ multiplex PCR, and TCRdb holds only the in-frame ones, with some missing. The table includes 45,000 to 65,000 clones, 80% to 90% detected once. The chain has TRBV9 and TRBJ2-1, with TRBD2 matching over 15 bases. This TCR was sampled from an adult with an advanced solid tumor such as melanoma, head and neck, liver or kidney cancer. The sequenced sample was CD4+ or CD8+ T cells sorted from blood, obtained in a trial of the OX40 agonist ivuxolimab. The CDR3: CASSPPRTSGRGVEQFF. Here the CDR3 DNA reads TGTGCCAGCAGCCCCCCGAGGACTAGCGGGAGGGGCGTTGAGCAGTTCTTC.